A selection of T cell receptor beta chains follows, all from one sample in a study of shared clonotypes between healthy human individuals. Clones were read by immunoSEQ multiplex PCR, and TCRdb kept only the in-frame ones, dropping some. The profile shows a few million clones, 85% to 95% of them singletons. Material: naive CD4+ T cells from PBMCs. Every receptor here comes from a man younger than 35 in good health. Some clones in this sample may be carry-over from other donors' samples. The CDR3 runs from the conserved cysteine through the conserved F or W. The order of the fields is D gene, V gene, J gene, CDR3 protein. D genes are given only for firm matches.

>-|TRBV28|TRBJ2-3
CASSLRKDTQYF
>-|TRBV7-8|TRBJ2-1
CASFRGGPYNEQFF
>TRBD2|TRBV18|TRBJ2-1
CASSPGLGLASYNEQFF
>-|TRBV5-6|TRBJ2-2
CASSFGTTGELFF
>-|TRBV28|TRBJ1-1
CASSFLSRVSTEAFF
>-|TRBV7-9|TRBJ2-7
CASGQNEQYF
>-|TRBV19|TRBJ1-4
CASSHYPPIRDGNEKLFF
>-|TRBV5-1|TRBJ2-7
CASSLVRNTYEQYF
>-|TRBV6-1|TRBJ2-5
CASSPSTAETQYF
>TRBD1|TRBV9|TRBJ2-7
CASSADRGGREQYF
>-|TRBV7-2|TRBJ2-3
CASSPTIGPGTDTQYF
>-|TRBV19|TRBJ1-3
CASSTQEVAGNTIYF
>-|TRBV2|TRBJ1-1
CASSEAGGPVGEAFF
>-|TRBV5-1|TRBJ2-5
CASSPETRETQYF
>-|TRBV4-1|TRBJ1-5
CASSPLNPGGGDQPQHF
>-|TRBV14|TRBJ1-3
CASSQLLKGNTIYF
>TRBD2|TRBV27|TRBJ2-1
CASSLSAQREEQFF
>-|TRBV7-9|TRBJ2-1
CASSLGLGSSYNEQFF
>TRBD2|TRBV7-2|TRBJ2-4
CASSRSGTGNIQYF
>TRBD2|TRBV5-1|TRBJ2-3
CASSLVGRVDTQYF
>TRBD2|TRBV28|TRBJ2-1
CASSPVAGGGNEQFF
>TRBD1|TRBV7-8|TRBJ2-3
CASSLGTGTRSTDTQYF
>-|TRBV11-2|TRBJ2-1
CASSLDSGLSSYNEQFF
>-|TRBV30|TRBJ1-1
CAWEGGYNTEAFF
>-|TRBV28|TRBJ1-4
CASTSQSGNTNEKLFF
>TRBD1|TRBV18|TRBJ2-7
CASSPRDRGRPYEQYF
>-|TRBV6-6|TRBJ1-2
CASSYSGEGYTF
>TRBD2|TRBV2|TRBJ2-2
CASKTSGSRGGELFF
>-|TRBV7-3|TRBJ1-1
CASSPPGGSLTEAFF
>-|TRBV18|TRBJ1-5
CASSPTMGSNQPQHF
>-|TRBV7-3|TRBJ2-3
CASSLVRGISDTQYF
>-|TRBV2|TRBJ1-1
CASKAGGSTEAFF
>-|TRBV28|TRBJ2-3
CASSLSGTDTQYF
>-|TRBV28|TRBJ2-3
CASSTTGSRGTQYF
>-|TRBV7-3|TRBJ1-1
CASSSGTEAFF
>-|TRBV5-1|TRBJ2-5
CASSLTGETQYF
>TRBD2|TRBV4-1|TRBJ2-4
CASSPGLAGGIAKNIQYF
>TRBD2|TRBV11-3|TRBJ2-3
CASSLATSGIADTQYF
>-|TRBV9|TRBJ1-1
CASSVEGLNTEAFF
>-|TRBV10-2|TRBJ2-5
CASSESRGLRSRGEETQYF
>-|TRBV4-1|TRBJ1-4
CASSQDRGQNLEKLFF
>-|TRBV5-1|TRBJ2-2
CASSPPFTEDTGELFF
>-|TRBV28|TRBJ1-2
CASSFMGGTKGYTF
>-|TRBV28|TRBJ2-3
CASSSPPGTDTQYF
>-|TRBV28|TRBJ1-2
CASSLDGTNYGYTF
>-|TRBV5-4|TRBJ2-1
CASSPGPYNEQFF
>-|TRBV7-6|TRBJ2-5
CASDMGGETQYF
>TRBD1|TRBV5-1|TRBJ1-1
CASRHGTGALNTEAFF
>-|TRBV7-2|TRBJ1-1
CASSWGGSVNTEAFF
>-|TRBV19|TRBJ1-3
CASRLGRLFGNTIYF
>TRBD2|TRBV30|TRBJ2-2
CAWRLSGRATGELFF
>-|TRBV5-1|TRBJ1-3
CASSSQGTGNTIYF
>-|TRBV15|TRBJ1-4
CATSRDLPSRVTEKLFF
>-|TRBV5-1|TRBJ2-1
CASSLQTGRSYNEQFF
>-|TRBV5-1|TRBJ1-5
CASSLVGGNQPQHF